This T cell receptor beta chain emerged from a study of B cell selection in AIRE deficiency. Study outcomes and limitations: Around 31% of healthy-shared Treg sequences were found among patient Tconv cells.

The CDR3 totals 16 residues. V gave up 3 bases and J gave up 2 bases, with 16 bases separating them. Germline V lookup: CDR1 SGHAT, CDR2 FQNNGV. Sorting defined conventional CD4 T cells as CD4+CD127+. With regard to this clone: As yet, its antigen is unknown.

Only in-frame clones appear in the TCRdb table, and some are missing; sequencing was by immunoSEQ multiplex PCR. The table includes about 23,000 clones, 95% to 98% detected once. The clonotype comes from a human donor with AIRE deficiency. The chain carries TRBV11-2 and TRBJ2-5, with D uncertain. The sample was conventional CD4+ T cells sorted from PBMCs. The CDR3 is CASSFSESDGQETQYF. Written as DNA, the CDR3 is TGTGCCAGCAGCTTTTCAGAAAGTGACGGACAAGAGACCCAGTACTTC.